This TCR beta chain was captured by sequencing in a study of T cell responses to AZD1222 COVID-19 vaccine. Using immunoSEQ multiplex PCR, the repertoire was profiled, and TCRdb retains in-frame clones only, with some absent. This table holds over 85,000 clones, 85% to 95% found once. V was pared by 1 base and J by 0 bases, with 4 bases between. The CDR3 contains 14 residues. Germline V gene lookup returns CDR1 SGHDT and CDR2 YYEEEE. This receptor was obtained from an adult who received the AZD1222 COVID-19 vaccine. The specimen comprised peripheral blood, sampled 28 days after the second AZD1222 dose. The chain uses TRBV5-6 and TRBJ2-2; D uncertain. This CDR3 reads CASSLLANTGELFF. Here the CDR3 DNA reads TGTGCCAGCAGCTTGTTGGCGAACACCGGGGAGCTGTTTTTT.